Here is one TCR beta chain with its context. In the original analysis: It was from reference gene primer amplification that nucleated cell counts were estimated. Assay used: immunoSEQ multiplex PCR; TCRdb lists only in-frame clones, some missing. Clonal size and the V and J genes are those of that table, whereas D and trimming came from the DNA. The table has 60,000 to 95,000 clones, roughly 90% seen once; the top ten hold roughly 15%. The CDR3 totals 16 residues. These data originate in a study of blood T cell repertoires in COVID-19. About the research overall: From the United States, Italy and Spain came samples of acute and convalescent COVID-19. T cells, B-cell-depleted T cells, or PBMCs provided the cDNA or gDNA that served as material.

Material: peripheral blood. The source of this sequence is an elderly woman with active or convalescent COVID-19. The chain is built from TRBV21-1 and TRBJ2-1; the table gives TRBD2 as D, unverified against the DNA. TRBV21-1 is noted as a pseudogene. In DNA form, the CDR3 reads TGTGCCAGCAGCAAGCTCTACCGTATCTCCTACAATGAGCAGTTCTTC. Protein: CASSKLYRISYNEQFF.